The rows below give T cell receptor beta chains drawn from one sample of a study of cytotoxic CD8 clonotypes in ibrutinib-treated CLL. Sequencing was performed with immunoSEQ multiplex PCR; in TCRdb, only in-frame clones are kept and a portion is missing. In the table there are just over 200,000 clones, roughly 65% of which are singletons. Sequenced here: PBMCs, sampled after 12 months of ibrutinib treatment. All receptors come from a human donor with chronic lymphocytic leukemia. Each CDR3 is given with its conserved first and last residue. A D gene is named only where the DNA matches it firmly. Expanded clones are given a class, and other clones once, few, many or no size at all.

size	V	D	J	length	CDR3	DNA
.	TRBV7-9	.	TRBJ1-2	14	CASSLVTANYGYTF	TGTGCCAGCAGCTTAGTCACAGCCAACTATGGCTACACCTTC
.	TRBV28	TRBD1	TRBJ1-5	18	CASSPLTGWGFRNQPQHF	TGTGCCAGCAGTCCACTGACAGGGTGGGGATTTAGAAATCAGCCCCAGCATTTT
many	TRBV9	.	TRBJ1-2	15	CASSVAGNRNYGYTF	TGTGCCAGCAGCGTAGCAGGGAACCGTAACTATGGCTACACCTTC
.	TRBV6-6	.	TRBJ2-7	11	CASGVRDEQYF	TGTGCCAGCGGGGTGAGGGACGAGCAGTACTTC
.	TRBV28	.	TRBJ1-2	12	CASSTEIYGYTF	TGTGCCAGCAGCACTGAAATCTATGGCTACACCTTC
few	TRBV4-2	.	TRBJ1-2	17	CASSQGGLKGANYGYTF	TGTGCCAGCAGCCAGGGGGGGTTGAAGGGTGCAAACTATGGCTACACCTTC
few	TRBV5-1	TRBD2	TRBJ2-1	15	CASSLTVAGPHEQFF	TGCGCCAGCAGCTTGACGGTAGCGGGACCTCATGAGCAGTTCTTC
.	TRBV5-1	.	TRBJ2-1	13	CASSLPQYNEQFF	TGCGCCAGCAGCTTGCCCCAGTACAATGAGCAGTTCTTC
.	TRBV5-4	TRBD2	TRBJ2-5	17	CASSQGGLAGLGETQYF	TGTGCCAGCAGCCAGGGGGGACTAGCGGGTCTCGGCGAGACCCAGTACTTC
.	TRBV19	.	TRBJ2-3	15	CASSIDRGASDTQYF	TGTGCCAGTAGTATAGATCGGGGAGCCTCAGATACGCAGTATTTT
.	TRBV29-1	TRBD2	TRBJ2-7	14	CSVAGSGSSYEQYF	TGCAGCGTGGCAGGCAGCGGGAGCTCCTACGAGCAGTACTTC
.	TRBV11-2	.	TRBJ2-5	12	CASSFGQETQYF	TGTGCCAGCAGCTTTGGTCAAGAGACCCAGTACTTC
.	TRBV9	.	TRBJ1-3	15	CASSPGGGHGNTIYF	TGTGCCAGCAGCCCGGGAGGGGGGCACGGCAACACCATATATTTT
.	TRBV6-4	.	TRBJ2-1	11	CANRPCNEQFF	TGTGCCAACAGACCTTGTAATGAGCAGTTCTTC
.	TRBV7-2	.	TRBJ2-3	14	CASSLSQGSDTQYF	TGTGCCAGCAGCTTGTCTCAGGGCTCGGATACGCAGTATTTT
many	TRBV7-6	.	TRBJ1-1	14	CASGARGGNTEAFF	TGTGCCAGCGGCGCAAGGGGGGGGAACACTGAAGCTTTCTTT
many	TRBV9	.	TRBJ2-3	17	CASSVGHGLAGADTQYF	TGTGCCAGCAGCGTAGGTCATGGACTTGCGGGTGCAGATACGCAGTATTTT
.	TRBV18	.	TRBJ1-2	15	CASSPWPRENYGYTF	TGTGCCAGCTCACCATGGCCCAGGGAAAACTATGGCTACACCTTC
few	TRBV6-1	.	TRBJ1-5	16	CASSEVRALAREPQHF	TGTGCCAGCAGTGAAGTCAGGGCCTTGGCTCGTGAGCCCCAGCATTTT
few	TRBV5-1	.	TRBJ1-1	14	CASSWDLINTEAFF	TGCGCCAGCAGCTGGGACCTTATAAACACTGAAGCTTTCTTT
few	TRBV19	.	TRBJ1-2	14	CASKGQAANYGYTF	TGTGCCAGTAAAGGGCAGGCTGCTAACTATGGCTACACCTTC
.	TRBV6-5	.	TRBJ2-7	11	CASSYLGEQYF	TGTGCCAGCAGTTACTTGGGCGAGCAGTACTTC
few	TRBV7-9	.	TRBJ1-2	12	CASSLEGYGYTF	TGTGCCAGCAGCTTAGAGGGGTATGGCTACACCTTC
.	TRBV30	TRBD1	TRBJ1-5	13	CAWRGTGNQPQHF	TGTGCCTGGAGGGGGACAGGCAATCAGCCCCAGCATTTT
few	TRBV11-2	TRBD2	TRBJ2-1	15	CASTPLAGVNNEQFF	TGTGCCAGCACCCCCCTAGCGGGGGTTAACAATGAGCAGTTCTTC
.	TRBV4-2	TRBD2	TRBJ2-1	19	CASSQDRLALSVSYNEQFF	TGTGCCAGCAGCCAAGACAGACTAGCGTTGTCGGTTTCCTACAATGAGCAGTTCTTC
.	TRBV19	TRBD1	TRBJ1-6	16	CASSSPGDSRDSPLHF	TGTGCCAGTAGTTCACCAGGGGACAGCCGAGATTCACCCCTCCACTTT
few	TRBV30	.	TRBJ2-7	14	CAWSLTGTHIRTYF	TGTGCCTGGAGTCTAACAGGCACCCACATACGAACGTACTTC
.	TRBV27	TRBD2	TRBJ2-1	19	CASFSPSYSGNYLRGEQFF	TGTGCCAGCTTTTCTCCCTCTTATAGCGGGAACTACCTACGGGGTGAGCAGTTCTTC
.	TRBV15	TRBD1	TRBJ1-5	14	CATSTGQLNQPQHF	TGTGCCACCAGCACGGGACAGCTAAATCAGCCCCAGCATTTT
.	TRBV30	.	TRBJ1-5	14	CAWSVGGGNQPQHF	TGTGCCTGGAGTGTTGGAGGGGGCAATCAGCCCCAGCATTTT
.	TRBV9	TRBD2	TRBJ2-1	14	CASSAEREYNEQFF	TGTGCCAGCAGCGCGGAGCGGGAATACAATGAGCAGTTCTTC
.	TRBV6-1	.	TRBJ1-3	14	CASRPPGVGNTIYF	TGTGCCAGCAGGCCTCCCGGTGTTGGAAACACCATATATTTT
once	TRBV30	.	TRBJ2-5	13	CALGGIWKETQYF	TGTGCCCTTGGGGGCATCTGGAAAGAGACCCAGTACTTC
.	TRBV29-1	.	TRBJ2-7	14	CSVGTAPPAYEQYF	TGCAGCGTTGGAACGGCGCCTCCCGCCTACGAGCAGTACTTC
few	TRBV4-2	.	TRBJ1-4	14	CASSQADSNEKLFF	TGTGCCAGCAGCCAAGCGGACAGTAATGAAAAACTGTTTTTT
.	TRBV27	.	TRBJ1-5	17	CASSLTANTRGNQPQHF	TGTGCCAGCAGCCTAACCGCGAACACAAGGGGGAATCAGCCCCAGCATTTT
.	TRBV11-1	TRBD2	TRBJ2-3	16	CASSLTPSGRTDTQYF	TGTGCCAGCAGCTTAACGCCTAGCGGGAGGACAGATACGCAGTATTTT
few	TRBV6-5	.	TRBJ1-4	15	CASSPQGFTNEKLFF	TGTGCCAGCAGTCCGCAGGGATTCACCAATGAAAAACTGTTTTTT
many	TRBV14	TRBD2	TRBJ2-1	17	CASSQDLASGKRREQFF	TGTGCCAGCAGCCAAGATCTCGCTAGCGGTAAACGGCGTGAGCAGTTCTTC
.	TRBV5-4	.	TRBJ1-2	13	CASSLPGWSGYTF	TGTGCCAGCAGCTTGCCCGGGTGGAGTGGCTACACCTTC
.	TRBV7-9	.	TRBJ1-2	16	CASSLAPWASNYGYTF	TGTGCCAGCAGCTTAGCGCCGTGGGCTTCTAACTATGGCTACACCTTC
.	TRBV6-5	.	TRBJ2-7	8	CAIYEQYF	TGTGCCATTTACGAGCAGTACTTC
.	TRBV5-1	TRBD1	TRBJ2-2	15	CASSRDRGMTGELFF	TGCGCCAGCAGCAGGGACAGGGGTATGACCGGGGAGCTGTTTTTT
.	TRBV6-1	.	TRBJ2-7	11	CASTHPYEQYF	TGTGCCAGCACGCACCCCTACGAGCAGTACTTC
.	TRBV29-1	TRBD1	TRBJ2-5	13	CSVEKTGRETQYF	TGCAGCGTCGAAAAGACAGGGAGAGAGACCCAGTACTTC
many	TRBV30	.	TRBJ1-2	13	CAWSATVNYGYTF	TGTGCCTGGAGTGCGACGGTTAACTATGGCTACACCTTC